The entry that follows covers one T cell receptor beta chain sequence. Its antigen is still unknown. This entry belongs to a study of T cells after yellow fever vaccination. Study outcomes and limitations: Relatively few clonotypes were ones that appeared in both CD4 and CD8 compartments. Reappearing after the booster were most of the clones from primary vaccination (around 95% CD4, roughly 86% CD8). Weaker in magnitude, the secondary response showed a faster peak on day 5 versus 15.

The CDR3 has 15 amino acids. V lost 2 bases and J lost 5, with 14 bases in between. The germline CDR1 and CDR2 sequences are MNHEY and SVGAGI. TCR cDNA, made by 5'RACE template switching, carried an added universal primer site and UMIs. TCRdb processed the 5' RACE reads anew with MiXCR; each CDR3 protein has one entry. This sample yields around 200,000 distinct CDR3 sequences, of which approximately 10% are seen a single time; around 34% belongs to the top ten. The TCR sequence derives from a young man who received the YFV17D yellow fever vaccine. This chain links TRBV6-5 with TRBJ2-3; no clear D. The starting material was CD8+ T cells sorted from PBMCs, obtained 15 days after the yellow fever booster vaccination. CDR3 region: CASSYGPIGIDTQYF. The CDR3 nucleotides are TGTGCCAGCAGTTACGGCCCGATTGGAATAGATACGCAGTATTTT.